This TCR beta chain comes out of a study of blood T cell repertoires in COVID-19 (TCRdb year 2020). General notes on the study: Samples covering the acute and convalescent phases of COVID-19 were provided by collaborators in the United States, Italy and Spain. The prospective study material was composed of cDNA or gDNA derived from T cells, B-cell-depleted T cells, or PBMCs. Deeply sampled blood TCRbeta repertoires from subjects exposed to, actively infected with, or recovered from COVID-19 were included in the dataset. Where available, HLA class I and class II types were taken from metadata supplied by the sample provider and were not determined by assay-based typing. The samples were drawn from two sources: the first 160 participants of the ongoing ImmuneRACE study, and about 1,300 subjects contributed by 6 global collaborators. The repertoires were released in a freely available public database intended as a resource for research on the immune response to SARS-CoV-2. Sample metadata almost always included a de-identified subject ID, COVID-19 status, age in years and sex. What the authors observed across the whole study: Clinical and demographic metadata were provided uncurated, with the amount varying by source and participant.

Details on this clone: This receptor's antigen is unknown. The record has no base qualities; no much larger clone is one base away.

TCRbeta CDR3 regions were amplified from genomic DNA using the immunoSEQ Assay, a bias-controlled multiplex PCR. Regarding the original processing steps: The number of nucleated cells in each sample was estimated by amplification of reference gene primers within the assay. Sequence reads were collapsed and filtered to measure the absolute abundance of every unique TCRbeta CDR3 rearrangement. For each sample, productive Simpson clonality was calculated as the square root of Simpson's diversity index over productive rearrangements. TCRdb took this table from immuneACCESS and kept in-frame rearrangements with V and J called. Such tables lack part of the clones; where checked against another copy, unresolved V genes explain under half of the gap, and the rest is unexplained. The V and J calls and clone size come from that table; D and trimming were worked out from the DNA. A total of about 240,000 clones appear in this sample, roughly 89% of them only once. Jointly, the top ten make up under 5% of the sample.

Participants in the prospective study were enrolled through a virtual design, were aged roughly 18 to 100 years, and lived in fewer than 30 United States geographic areas. Cohort assignment in the prospective study relied on participant-reported clinical history from a screening survey and a study questionnaire. Recovered participants in ImmuneRACE Cohort 3 were defined as having two consecutive negative NP/OP PCR tests, clearance from a healthcare professional, or resolution of symptoms. Mobile phlebotomists in the prospective study collected whole blood, serum and a nasopharyngeal or oropharyngeal swab from every participant. Over a roughly two-month period, participants in the prospective study had the option of providing additional blood draws and questionnaires. Prospective study blood samples were shipped either frozen or at room temperature before DNA extraction. The trim is 6 bases for V and 0 bases for J, with a gap of 9 bases between the germline ends. Reading the germline V gene (reference sequence) gives CDR1 LNHDA and CDR2 SQIVND. Its CDR3 holds 14 amino acids, cysteine through phenylalanine. Of the read, only the CDR3 DNA is kept; its 42 bases are in frame from base 1.

The sequence derives from a woman in her thirties who had recovered from COVID-19. Sequencing input: PBMCs or T cells enriched from blood (not recorded which). The chain joins TRBV19 to TRBJ2-1; the D segment cannot be called with confidence. The sequence in DNA is TGTGCCAGTAGCGGTTCTAGCTCCTACAATGAGCAGTTCTTC. Its protein reads: CASSGSSSYNEQFF.